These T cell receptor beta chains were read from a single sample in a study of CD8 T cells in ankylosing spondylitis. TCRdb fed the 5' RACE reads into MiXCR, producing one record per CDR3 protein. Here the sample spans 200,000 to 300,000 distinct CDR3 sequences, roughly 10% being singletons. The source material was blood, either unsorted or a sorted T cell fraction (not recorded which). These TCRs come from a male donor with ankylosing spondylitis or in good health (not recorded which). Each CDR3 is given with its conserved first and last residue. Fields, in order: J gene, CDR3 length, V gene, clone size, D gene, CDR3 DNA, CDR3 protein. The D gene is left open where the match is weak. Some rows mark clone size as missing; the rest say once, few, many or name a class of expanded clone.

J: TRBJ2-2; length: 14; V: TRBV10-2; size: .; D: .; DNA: TGCGCCAGCAGGCCAGGGGACGACACCGGGGAGCTGTTTTTT; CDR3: CASRPGDDTGELFF
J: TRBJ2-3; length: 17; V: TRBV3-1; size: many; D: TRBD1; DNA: TGTGCCAGCAGCCGTCTGACAGGGAGCTCAAGCACAGATACGCAGTATTTT; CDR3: CASSRLTGSSSTDTQYF
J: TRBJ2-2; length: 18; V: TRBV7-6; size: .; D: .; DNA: TGTGCCAGCAGCTTGCTTCTACGAGGAAATCAGTACACCGGGGAGCTGTTTTTT; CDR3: CASSLLLRGNQYTGELFF
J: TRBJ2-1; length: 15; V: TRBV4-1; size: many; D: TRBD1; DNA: TGCGCCAGCAGCCAAGACCAGTCCCCGGACAGGGGAATATTCTTC; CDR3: CASSQDQSPDRGIFF
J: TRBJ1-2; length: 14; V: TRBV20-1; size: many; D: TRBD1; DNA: TGCAGTGCTAAAAGGGACAGTTCTAACTATGGCTACACCTTC; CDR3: CSAKRDSSNYGYTF
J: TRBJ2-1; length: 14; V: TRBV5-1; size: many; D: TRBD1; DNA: TGCGCCAGCAGCTTGGGGGACAGTACGAATGAGCAGTTCTTC; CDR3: CASSLGDSTNEQFF
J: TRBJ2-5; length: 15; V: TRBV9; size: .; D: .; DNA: TGTGCCAGCAGCGTAGGAGGGCTGTACCAAGAGACCCAGTACTTC; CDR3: CASSVGGLYQETQYF
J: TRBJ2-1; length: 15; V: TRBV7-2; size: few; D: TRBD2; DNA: TGTGCCAGCAGCTGGATAGCGGGAACCTACAATGAGCAGTTCTTC; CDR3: CASSWIAGTYNEQFF
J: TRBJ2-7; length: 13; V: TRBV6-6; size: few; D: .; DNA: TGTGCCAGCAGGAACGCTATCTCCTACGAGCAGTACTTC; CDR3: CASRNAISYEQYF
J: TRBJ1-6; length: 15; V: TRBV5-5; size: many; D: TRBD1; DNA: TGTGCCAGCAGCCCCAACAGGGGTCTGAATTCACCCCTCCACTTT; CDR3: CASSPNRGLNSPLHF
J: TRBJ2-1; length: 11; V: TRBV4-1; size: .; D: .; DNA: TGCGCCAGCAGCCAAGGGGATGAGCAGTTCTTC; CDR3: CASSQGDEQFF
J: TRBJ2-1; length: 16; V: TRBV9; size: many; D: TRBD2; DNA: TGTGCCAGCAGCGCCCGTCCCGTAGCGGGGGACAATGAGCAGTTCTTC; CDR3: CASSARPVAGDNEQFF
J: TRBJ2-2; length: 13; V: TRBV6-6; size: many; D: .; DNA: TGTGCCAGCAGGGTGGGGGACACCGGGGAGCTGTTTTTT; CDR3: CASRVGDTGELFF
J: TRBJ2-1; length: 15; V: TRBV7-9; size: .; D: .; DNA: TGTGCCAGCAGCTATAGGGGAGCTCTTTCAAACGAGCAGTTCTTC; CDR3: CASSYRGALSNEQFF
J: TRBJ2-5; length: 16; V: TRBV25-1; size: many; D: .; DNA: TGTGCCAGCAGTGATGAGGGGGAGGGCCGAATAGAGACCCAGTACTTC; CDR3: CASSDEGEGRIETQYF
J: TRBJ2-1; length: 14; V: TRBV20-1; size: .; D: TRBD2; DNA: TGCAGTGCCACCTTAGCGGGGGGGCGATGGGAGCAGTTCTTC; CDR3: CSATLAGGRWEQFF
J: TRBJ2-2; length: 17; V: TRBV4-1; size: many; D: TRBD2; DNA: TGCGCCAGCAGCCAGGAAACTAGCGGGAGGAGGGCCGGGGAGCTGTTTTTT; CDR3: CASSQETSGRRAGELFF
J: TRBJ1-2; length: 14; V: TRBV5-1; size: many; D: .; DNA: TGCGCCAGCAGCTTGGCCGGGACAAGCTATGGCTACACCTTC; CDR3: CASSLAGTSYGYTF
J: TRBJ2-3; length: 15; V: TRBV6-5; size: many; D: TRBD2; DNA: TGTGCCAGCAGTTACTCGACTCTAGCGGGGGATACGCAGTATTTT; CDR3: CASSYSTLAGDTQYF
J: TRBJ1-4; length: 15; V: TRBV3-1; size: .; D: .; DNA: TGTGCCAGCAGCCAGGGCGAGGTGGCGAGTGAAAAACTGTTTTTT; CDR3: CASSQGEVASEKLFF
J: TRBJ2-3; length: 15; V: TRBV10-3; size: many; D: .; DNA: TGTGCCATCAGTGAGGGAGGGGGCAACACAGATACGCAGTATTTT; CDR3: CAISEGGGNTDTQYF
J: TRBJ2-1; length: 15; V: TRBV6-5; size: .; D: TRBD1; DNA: TGTGCCAGCAGTTACGTGGGGACAGGGGGCAATGAGCAGTTCTTC; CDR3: CASSYVGTGGNEQFF
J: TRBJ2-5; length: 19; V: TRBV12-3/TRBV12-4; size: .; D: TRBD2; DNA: TGTGCCAGCAGTTCCCCAGGGACTAGCGGGGGGGTAATCGCGGAGACCCAGTACTTC; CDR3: CASSSPGTSGGVIAETQYF
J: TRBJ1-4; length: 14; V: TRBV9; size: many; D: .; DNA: TGTGCCAGCAGCGTAGACGGGGGTTTGGAAAAACTGTTTTTT; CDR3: CASSVDGGLEKLFF
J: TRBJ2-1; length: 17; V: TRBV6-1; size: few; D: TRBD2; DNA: TGTGCCAGCAGTGAAATTTGGGAAGCGGGATCCTACAATGAGCAGTTCTTC; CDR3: CASSEIWEAGSYNEQFF
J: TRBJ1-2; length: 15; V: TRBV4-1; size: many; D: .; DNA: TGCGCCAGCAGCCAGAGGGCCCCGAGGGTCCATGGCTACACCTTC; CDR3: CASSQRAPRVHGYTF
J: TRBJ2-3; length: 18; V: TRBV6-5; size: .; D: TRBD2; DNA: TGTGCCAGCAGTTACCTCCCTCTAGGGACTAGCCGAACAGATACGCAGTATTTT; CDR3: CASSYLPLGTSRTDTQYF
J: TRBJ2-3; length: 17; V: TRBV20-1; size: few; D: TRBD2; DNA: TGCAGTGCTAAACTAGCGGGAGGCCGCCGTTTCACAGATACGCAGTATTTT; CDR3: CSAKLAGGRRFTDTQYF
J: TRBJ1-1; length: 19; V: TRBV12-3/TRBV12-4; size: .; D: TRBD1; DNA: TGTGCCAGCAGGCCACGGACAGGGGGCGGCATAAATATGAACACTGAAGCTTTCTTT; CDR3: CASRPRTGGGINMNTEAFF
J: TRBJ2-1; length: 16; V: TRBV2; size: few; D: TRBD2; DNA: TGTGCCAGCAGTATGACTAGCGGCAGCTCCTACAATGAGCAGTTCTTC; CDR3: CASSMTSGSSYNEQFF
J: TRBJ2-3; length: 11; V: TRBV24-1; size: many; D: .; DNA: TGTGCCACGGAGCTGGCAGATACGCAGTATTTT; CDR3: CATELADTQYF
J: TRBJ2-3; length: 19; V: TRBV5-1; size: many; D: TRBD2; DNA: TGCGCCAGCAGCTTGGTACGACTAGCGGGGGCATCTAGCACAGATACGCAGTATTTT; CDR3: CASSLVRLAGASSTDTQYF
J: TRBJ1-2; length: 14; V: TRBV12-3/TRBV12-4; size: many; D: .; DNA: TGTGCCAGCACCCTAGGGGAAGGGTATCATGGCTACACCTTC; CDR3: CASTLGEGYHGYTF
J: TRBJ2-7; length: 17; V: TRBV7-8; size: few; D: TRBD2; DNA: TGTGCCAGCACCACCCTTTCTGGCGGGGGGTTCTTCTACGAGCAGTACTTC; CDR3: CASTTLSGGGFFYEQYF
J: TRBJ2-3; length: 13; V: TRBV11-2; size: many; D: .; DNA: TGTGCCAGCAGCTTCGGACTGCTTTATACGCAGTATTTT; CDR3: CASSFGLLYTQYF
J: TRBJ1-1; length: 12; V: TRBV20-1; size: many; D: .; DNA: TGCAGTGCTCTGGTCATGAACACTGAAGCTTTCTTT; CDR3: CSALVMNTEAFF
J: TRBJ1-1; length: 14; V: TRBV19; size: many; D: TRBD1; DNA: TGTGCCAGTACCCCGGACAGGGAGAACACTGAAGCTTTCTTT; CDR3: CASTPDRENTEAFF
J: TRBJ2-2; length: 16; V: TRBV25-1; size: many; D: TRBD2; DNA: TGTGCCAGCAGTGAACCGGGAGGGCAAGGCACCGGGGAGCTGTTTTTT; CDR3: CASSEPGGQGTGELFF
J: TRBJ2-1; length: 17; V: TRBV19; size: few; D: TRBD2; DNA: TGTGCCAGTAGTATCTCGCCGGGGACTAGCGGGAACCATGAGCAGTTCTTC; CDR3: CASSISPGTSGNHEQFF
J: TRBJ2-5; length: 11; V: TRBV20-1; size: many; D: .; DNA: TGCAGTGCTAACCGGTTGGAGACCCAGTACTTC; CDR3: CSANRLETQYF
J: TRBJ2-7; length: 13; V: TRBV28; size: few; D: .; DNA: TGTGCCAGCGTCTCAGATGACACCTACGAGCAGTACTTC; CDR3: CASVSDDTYEQYF
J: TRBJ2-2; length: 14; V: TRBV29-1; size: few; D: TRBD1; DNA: TGCAGCGGAAAGGGACAGGGGGACACCGGGGAGCTGTTTTTT; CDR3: CSGKGQGDTGELFF
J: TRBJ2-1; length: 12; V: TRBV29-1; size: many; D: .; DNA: TGCAGCGTTGGGAGTGGCTACAATGAGCAGTTCTTC; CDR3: CSVGSGYNEQFF
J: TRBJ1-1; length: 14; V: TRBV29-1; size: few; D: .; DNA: TGCAGCGTTGAGTTTACAGGGTGGAACACTGAAGCTTTCTTT; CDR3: CSVEFTGWNTEAFF
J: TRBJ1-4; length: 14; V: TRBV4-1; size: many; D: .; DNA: TGCGCCAGCAGCCAAGTCGCCAGGGTAGAAAAACTGTTTTTT; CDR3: CASSQVARVEKLFF
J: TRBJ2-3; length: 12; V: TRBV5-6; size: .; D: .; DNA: TGTGCCAGCAGCTGGGACGCCGATACGCAGTATTTT; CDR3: CASSWDADTQYF
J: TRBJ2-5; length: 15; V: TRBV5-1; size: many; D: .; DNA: TGCGCCAGCAGCTTGGGGAGTGTGCAAGGAGAGACCCAGTACTTC; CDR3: CASSLGSVQGETQYF
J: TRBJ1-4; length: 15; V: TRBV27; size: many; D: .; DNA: TGTGCCAGCAGTTTAAGGGCCCCAACTAATGAAAAACTGTTTTTT; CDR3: CASSLRAPTNEKLFF
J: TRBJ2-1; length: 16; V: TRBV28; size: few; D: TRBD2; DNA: TGTGCCAGCATTGGGAGGAGCGGGAGCTCCTACAATGAGCAGTTCTTC; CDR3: CASIGRSGSSYNEQFF
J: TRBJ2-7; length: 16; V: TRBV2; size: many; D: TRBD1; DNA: TGTGCCAGCAGTTCCGTAAGGACAGGGGGAGGTCGGGAGCAGTACTTC; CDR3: CASSSVRTGGGREQYF
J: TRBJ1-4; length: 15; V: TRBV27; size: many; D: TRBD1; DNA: TGTGCCAGCAGTTCCCTCTCTCAGGGGGCGCGAAAACTGTTTTTT; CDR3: CASSSLSQGARKLFF
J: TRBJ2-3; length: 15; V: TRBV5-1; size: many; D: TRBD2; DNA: TGCGCCAGCAGCCCGACTAGCGGGTTCTCAGATACGCAGTATTTT; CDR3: CASSPTSGFSDTQYF
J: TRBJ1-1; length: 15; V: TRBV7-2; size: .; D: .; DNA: TGTGCCAGCAGCCCCCCGATGGGGATGAACACTGAAGCTTTCTTT; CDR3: CASSPPMGMNTEAFF
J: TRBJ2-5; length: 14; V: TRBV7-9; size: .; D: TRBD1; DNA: TGTGCCAGCAGCCGAGGTGGGACAGAAGAGACCCAGTACTTC; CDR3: CASSRGGTEETQYF
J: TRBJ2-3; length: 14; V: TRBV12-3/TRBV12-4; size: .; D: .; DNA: TGTGCCACTAGGTCGGGGGGACACACAGATACGCAGTATTTT; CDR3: CATRSGGHTDTQYF
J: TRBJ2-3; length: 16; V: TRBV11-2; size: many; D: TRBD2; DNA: TGTGCCAGCAGCTCGAGACTAGCGGGGTTCACAGATACGCAGTATTTT; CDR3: CASSSRLAGFTDTQYF
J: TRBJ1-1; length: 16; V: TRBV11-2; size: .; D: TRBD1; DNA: TGTGCCAGCAGCCCGGGACAGGGGGTTGTCTCCACTGAAGCTTTCTTT; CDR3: CASSPGQGVVSTEAFF
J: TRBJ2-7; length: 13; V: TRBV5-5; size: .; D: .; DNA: TGTGCCAGCAGCTTGGTCAGTTTCTACGAGCAGTACTTC; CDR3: CASSLVSFYEQYF
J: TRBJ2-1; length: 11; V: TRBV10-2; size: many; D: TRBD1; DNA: TGCGCCAGCAGACAGGGGTATGAGCAGTTCTTC; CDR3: CASRQGYEQFF
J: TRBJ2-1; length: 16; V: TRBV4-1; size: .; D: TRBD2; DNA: TGCGCCAGCAGCCCCCCCGGGACTAGCGCCTACAATGAGCAGTTCTTC; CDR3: CASSPPGTSAYNEQFF